The rows below give T cell receptor beta chains drawn from one sample of a study of T cells in Graves' hyperthyroidism and ophthalmopathy. TCRdb used MiXCR to reprocess the multiplex PCR reads, holding one entry per CDR3 protein. The sample has around 440,000 distinct CDR3 sequences; 15% to 19% are singletons. Sequencing was performed on blood. The receptors shown here come from a woman under 30 with Graves' hyperthyroidism. CDR3s include the opening cysteine and the closing phenylalanine or tryptophan.

j_call v_call cdr3_aa
TRBJ1-5 TRBV30 CAWSRTGVHQPQHF
TRBJ2-6 TRBV2 CASSERTLGANVLTF
TRBJ2-2 TRBV6-2/TRBV6-3 CASSYFRISTGELFF
TRBJ2-4 TRBV18 CASSLKPQPKNIQYF
TRBJ1-5 TRBV15 CATSRITGPQHF
TRBJ1-6 TRBV19 CASRPLRDSPLHF
TRBJ2-7 TRBV30 CAWRVDSSYEQYF
TRBJ1-6 TRBV6-1 CASSAGATYNSPLHF
TRBJ1-2 TRBV20-1 CSANDGTNYGYTF
TRBJ2-3 TRBV24-1 CATSDHSAGGATDTQYF
TRBJ2-3 TRBV28 CASTPSVGGSSRLFSPDTQYF
TRBJ2-1 TRBV6-2/TRBV6-3 CASSFPSGTYNEQFF
TRBJ2-7 TRBV30 CAWTPVDGHSYEQYF
TRBJ2-7 TRBV19 CASSIVRVSHAATYEQYF